The source of this TCR beta chain is a study of Tregs in tolerant kidney transplant recipients. Study-wide findings and caveats: This study did not directly address biological reproducibility. The small number of patients limits these findings pending further validation.

Unstimulated regulatory T cells (CD4+CD25+CD127-), CD4+CD25- non-regulatory cells, CD4 and CD8 cells were FACS-sorted from thawed PBMCs. This table comes from immunoSEQ multiplex PCR, and its TCRdb copy is limited to in-frame clones, with some not included. The data hold around 19,000 clones, with roughly four fifths observed a single time. A word on this clone: As yet, its antigen is unknown.

V gave up 0 bases and J gave up 0 bases, with 9 bases separating them. This CDR3 contains 16 residues. The germline gives CDR1 SGDLS, CDR2 YYNGEE. This chain uses TRBV9 with TRBJ1-4; D might be TRBD1 (6 bases). The TCR comes from a human donor in good health. Specimen: Tregs from blood. In DNA, the CDR3 is TGTGCCAGCAGCGTAGCCGGGACACCAACTAATGAAAAACTGTTTTTT. It is translated as CASSVAGTPTNEKLFF.